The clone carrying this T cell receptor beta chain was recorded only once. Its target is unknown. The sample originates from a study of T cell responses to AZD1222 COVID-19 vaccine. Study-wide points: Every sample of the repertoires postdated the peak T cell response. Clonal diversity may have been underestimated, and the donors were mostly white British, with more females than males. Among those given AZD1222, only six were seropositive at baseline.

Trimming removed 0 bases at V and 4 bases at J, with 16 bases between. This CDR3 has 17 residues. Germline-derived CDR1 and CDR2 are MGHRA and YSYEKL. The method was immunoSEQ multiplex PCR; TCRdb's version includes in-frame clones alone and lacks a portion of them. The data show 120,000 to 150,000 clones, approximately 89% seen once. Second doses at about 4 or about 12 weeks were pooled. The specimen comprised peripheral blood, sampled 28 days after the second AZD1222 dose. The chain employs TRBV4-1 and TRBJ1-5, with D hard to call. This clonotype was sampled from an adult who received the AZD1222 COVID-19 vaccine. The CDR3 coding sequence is TGCGCCAGCAGCCAAGATCTTAGCCGTGTCCCGAATCAGCCCCAGCATTTT. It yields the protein CASSQDLSRVPNQPQHF.